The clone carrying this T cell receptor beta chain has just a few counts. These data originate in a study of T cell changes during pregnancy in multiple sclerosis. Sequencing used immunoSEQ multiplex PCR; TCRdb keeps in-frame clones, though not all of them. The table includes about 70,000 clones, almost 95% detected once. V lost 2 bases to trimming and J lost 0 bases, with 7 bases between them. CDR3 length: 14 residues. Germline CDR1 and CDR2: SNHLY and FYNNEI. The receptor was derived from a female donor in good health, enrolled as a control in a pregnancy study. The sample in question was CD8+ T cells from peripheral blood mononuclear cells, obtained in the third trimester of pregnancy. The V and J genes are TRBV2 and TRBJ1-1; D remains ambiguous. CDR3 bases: TGTGCCAGCAGTGAACGGGGTATGAACACTGAAGCTTTCTTT. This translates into CASSERGMNTEAFF. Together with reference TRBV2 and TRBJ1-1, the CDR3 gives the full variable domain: EPEVTQTPSHQVTQMGQEVILRCVPISNHLYFYWYRQILGQKVEFLVSFYNNEISEKSEIFDDQFSVERPDGSNFTLKIRSTKLEDSAMYFCASSERGMNTEAFFGQGTRLTVV.